A single TCR beta chain is shown here with its context. Time point indicated: blood at routine non-recurrence follow-up after resection. Whole RNA, isolated from tumor, nontumor lung or frozen PBMC, was sequenced without prior sorting. Unique molecular identifiers tagged every individual TCR cDNA molecule. TCRdb used MiXCR to reprocess the 5' RACE reads, holding one entry per CDR3 protein. This table has about 120,000 distinct CDR3 sequences, 9.5% to 15% appearing once. This specimen belongs to a study of spatial heterogeneity in lung cancer. At the level of the study: Sequenced follow-up PBMC samples came a median of approximately 2 years after resection, where available.

The starting material was PBMCs, obtained at follow-up. The sequence was collected from a male donor with early-stage non-small cell lung cancer.

The DNA of the CDR3 is TGTGCCAGCAGGTCGAGTCGTAACTCACCTCGGTTCTTC. Protein: CASRSSRNSPRFF. The V and J genes are TRBV12-3 or TRBV12-4 and TRBJ2-1; no firm D call. The CDR3 length is 13 residues. The V gene lost 6 bases and the J gene lost 15 bases, with 21 bases spanning the gap.